Here is one TCR beta chain with its context. Primers included in the PCR were 60 Vbeta and 13 Jbeta primers. Data came from immunoSEQ multiplex PCR; TCRdb stores just in-frame clones and leaves some out. The data show more than 140,000 clones, with more than 60% seen just once and around 1.5% held by the top ten. The CDR3 runs 16 residues. V was clipped by 1 base and J by 0 bases, with 13 bases between them. Germline V CDR1 and CDR2: MNHEY, SMNVEV (reference sequence). This sample is part of a study of cytomegalovirus exposure and HLA in healthy donors. The gene calls are TRBV27 and TRBJ2-7; a weak D match, TRBD1 (7 bases). The source of this sequence is a female donor in good health and CMV-seronegative. The specimen was PBMCs. This CDR3 is CASSLLGGTVSYEQYF. CDR3 nucleotide sequence: TGTGCCAGCAGTTTATTAGGCGGGACAGTCTCCTACGAGCAGTACTTC.